This TCR beta chain emerged from a study of cytomegalovirus exposure and HLA in healthy donors. Overall study findings and caveats: Most TCRs appeared rarely, but some public TCRs recurred in many donors.

As for this clone: Its antigen is still unknown.

The CDR3 loop spans 13 amino acids. In germline, CDR1 is SGDLS, CDR2 YYNGEE. Trimming removed 2 bases at V and 2 bases at J, with 7 bases between. A multiplex PCR was run with 60 Vbeta primers and 13 Jbeta primers. The repertoire was sequenced with immunoSEQ multiplex PCR; TCRdb's copy has only in-frame clones and lacks some. In all, the sample yields more than 90,000 clones. The receptor comes from a middle-aged man in good health and CMV-seropositive. The chain combines TRBV9 with TRBJ1-2; a possible D gene is TRBD1 (6 bases). Source material: PBMCs. CDR3 sequence reads: CASSVTGNYGYTF. The CDR3 DNA follows: TGTGCCAGCAGCGTCACAGGGAACTATGGCTACACCTTC.